This T cell receptor (beta chain) is drawn from a study of shared clonotypes between healthy human individuals. Study conclusions and caveats: Naive subsets generally exceeded memory subsets in estimated richness. Only blood samples were collected, and tissue repertoires likely differ. Across four donors, naive CD4 shared around 5%, naive CD8 around 3.8%, memory CD4 2.3%, memory CD8 over 0.3%.

Naive CD8 isolation took CD45RO-negative cells positively selected for CCR7 and excluded terminally differentiated effector memory CD45RA+ cells. Donors were healthy HIV-negative adults without recent acute infections or vaccinations. Produced via immunoSEQ multiplex PCR; TCRdb's table is partial and in-frame only. The data contain 550,000 to 750,000 clones, 90% to 95% of them singletons. Per the germline V gene, CDR1 is SGHAT and CDR2 is FQNNGV. Trimming left V 5 bases short and J 3 bases short, with 13 bases between. The CDR3 has 14 amino acids. Remarks on this clone: Its antigen remains unidentified.

The receptor was derived from a young man in good health. This chain connects TRBV11-2 to TRBJ1-2; tentative D call: TRBD1 (5 bases). The specimen sequenced was naive CD8+ T cells sorted from blood. The CDR3 is CASSGGLIDYGYTF. DNA for the CDR3: TGTGCCAGCAGCGGGGGACTGATTGACTATGGCTACACCTTC.